This TCR beta chain was captured in a study of T cell changes during pregnancy in multiple sclerosis (dated by TCRdb to the late 2010s). Regarding the research as a whole: The study looked at changes in the T cell repertoire across pregnancy in women with multiple sclerosis.

Library preparation employed the immunoSEQ multiplex PCR assay. TCRdb took this table from immuneACCESS and kept in-frame rearrangements with V and J called. Such tables lack part of the clones; where checked against another copy, unresolved V genes explain under half of the gap, and the rest is unexplained. This sample comprises just under 95,000 clones, around 92% of them detected only once. The ten most abundant clones make up approximately 2.6% of the sample. Concerning this clone: No cognate antigen has been identified for it. No much larger clone is present one base from it, and per-base qualities are unavailable.

The germline V gene yields MNHEY for CDR1 and SVGAGI for CDR2. Deletion took 4 bases off V and 2 bases off J, with a span of 11 bases between the germline ends. The CDR3 spans 15 residues, from the cysteine through the phenylalanine. Only CDR3 DNA is held: 45 bases, read in frame from base 1. This receptor was obtained from a female donor with multiple sclerosis, enrolled in a pregnancy study. This specimen was peripheral blood, taken in the first trimester of pregnancy. The chain employs TRBV6-5 and TRBJ2-2, and possibly TRBD2, on 6 matching bases. The CDR3 in this case is CASSSGTLNTGELFF. At the DNA level, the sequence is TGTGCCAGCAGTTCTGGGACTCTAAACACCGGGGAGCTGTTTTTT.